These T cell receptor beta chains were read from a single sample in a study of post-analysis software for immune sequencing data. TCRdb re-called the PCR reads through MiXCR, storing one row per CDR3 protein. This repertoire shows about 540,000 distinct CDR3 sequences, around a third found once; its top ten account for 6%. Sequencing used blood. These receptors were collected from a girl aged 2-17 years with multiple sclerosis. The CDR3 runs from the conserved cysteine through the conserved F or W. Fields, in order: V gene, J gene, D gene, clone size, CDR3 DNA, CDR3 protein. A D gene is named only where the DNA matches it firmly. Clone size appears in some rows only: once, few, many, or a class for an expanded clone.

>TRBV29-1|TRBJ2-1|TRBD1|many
TGCAGCGTTGATTGGGACAGGGCTTACAATGAGCAGTTCTTC
CSVDWDRAYNEQFF
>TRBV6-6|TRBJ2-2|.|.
TGTGCCAGCAGTTACGACCCCCGGAGATCGAACACCGGGGAGCTGTTTTTT
CASSYDPRRSNTGELFF
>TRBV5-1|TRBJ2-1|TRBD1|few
TGCGCCAGCAGCAGACCGGGACAGGGCGATGAGCAGTTCTTC
CASSRPGQGDEQFF
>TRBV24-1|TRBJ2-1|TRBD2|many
TGTGCCACCAGTGATACGGAGCGGGAGGAGCAGTTCTTC
CATSDTEREEQFF
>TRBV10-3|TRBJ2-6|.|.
TGTGCCATCAGTGAAGCAGGGCAAGGTTTCTCTGGGGCCAACGTCCTGACTTTC
CAISEAGQGFSGANVLTF
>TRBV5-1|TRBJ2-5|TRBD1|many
TGCGCCAGCAGCTTAGGACAGGGTCGAGAGACCCAGTACTTC
CASSLGQGRETQYF
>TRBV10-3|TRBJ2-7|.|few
TGTGCCATCAGCGAAACCCGGGACAACTACGAGCAGTACTTC
CAISETRDNYEQYF
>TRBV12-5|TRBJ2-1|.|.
TGTGCTAGTGGTTTGGTAGAAGGCGGGGGCCTGTGGGATGAGCAGTTCTTC
CASGLVEGGGLWDEQFF
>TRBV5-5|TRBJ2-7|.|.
TGTGCCAGCAGCCATCTTACTAAATTAATGGACTACGAGCAGTACTTC
CASSHLTKLMDYEQYF
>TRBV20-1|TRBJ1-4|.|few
TGCAGTGCTAGACAGACAACTAATGAAAAACTGTTTTTT
CSARQTTNEKLFF
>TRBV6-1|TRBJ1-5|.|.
TGTGCCAGCAGTGAAGGTTCTCAGCCCCAGCATTTT
CASSEGSQPQHF
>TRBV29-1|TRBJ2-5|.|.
TGCAACGTTGTAGGCACCCAAGAGACCCAGTACTTC
CNVVGTQETQYF
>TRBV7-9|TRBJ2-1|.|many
TGTGCCAGCAGCTTACTAGTATCCAATGAGCAGTTCTTC
CASSLLVSNEQFF
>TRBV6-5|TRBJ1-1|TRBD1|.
TGTGCCAGCAGTTACGACAGGGGCATGAACACTGAAGCTTTCTTT
CASSYDRGMNTEAFF
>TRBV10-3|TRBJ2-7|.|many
TGTGCCACCCGCGGGCAATCCGGGGGAGACCTCTACGAGCAGTACTTC
CATRGQSGGDLYEQYF
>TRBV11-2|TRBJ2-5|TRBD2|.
TGTGCCAGCACCTCCCCACTAGCGGGGGGGATTACGCAGTACTTC
CASTSPLAGGITQYF
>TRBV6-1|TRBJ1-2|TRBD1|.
TGTGCCAGCAGGGGGGGGCAGGGACAGAACCATGGCTACACCTTC
CASRGGQGQNHGYTF
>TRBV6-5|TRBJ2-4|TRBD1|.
TGTGCCAGCAGTTACCAGGGGGCAAGAGAGCAGTACTTC
CASSYQGAREQYF
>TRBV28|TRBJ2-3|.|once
TGTGCCAGCAGTTTCAGGAATACAGATACGCAGTATTTT
CASSFRNTDTQYF
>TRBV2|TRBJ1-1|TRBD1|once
TGTGCCAGCCAGACAGGGACGAACACTGAAGCTTTCTTT
CASQTGTNTEAFF
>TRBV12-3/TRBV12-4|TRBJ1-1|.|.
TGTGCCAGCAGTTTAACTCTTCTGGGGAACACTGAAGCTTTCTTT
CASSLTLLGNTEAFF
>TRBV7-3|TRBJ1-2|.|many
TGTGCCAGCAGCGAGGAAGGTGGCTATGGCTACACCTTC
CASSEEGGYGYTF
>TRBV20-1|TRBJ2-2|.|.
TGCAGTGCTAGAAAGCTCGGGGTAGGGAGTGTCGGGGAGCTGTTTTTT
CSARKLGVGSVGELFF
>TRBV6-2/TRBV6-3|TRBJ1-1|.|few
TGTGCCAGCAGTTACTCCTGGACAGAATTGGGGAACACTGAAGCTTTCTTT
CASSYSWTELGNTEAFF
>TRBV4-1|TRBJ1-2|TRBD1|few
TGCGCCAGCAGCCGGGGGGACAGGGTGGCTAACTATGGCTACACCTTC
CASSRGDRVANYGYTF
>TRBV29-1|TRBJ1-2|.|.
TGCAGCGTTGGAACCGGGGCCTATGGCTACACCTTC
CSVGTGAYGYTF
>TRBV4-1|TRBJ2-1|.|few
TGCGCCAGCAGCACTCCCGGGGCCGCCTTCAATGAGCAGTTCTTC
CASSTPGAAFNEQFF
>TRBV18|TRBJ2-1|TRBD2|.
TGTGCCAGCTTCCCCCCCGGGGCGGGGGGGTACAATGAGCAGTTCTTC
CASFPPGAGGYNEQFF
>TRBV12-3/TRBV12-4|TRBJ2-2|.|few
TGTGCCAGCAGTTTAGGACTTTACACCGGGGAGCTGTTTTTT
CASSLGLYTGELFF